The rows below give T cell receptor beta chains drawn from one sample of a study of blood T cell repertoires in COVID-19. This table comes from immunoSEQ multiplex PCR, and its TCRdb copy is limited to in-frame clones, with some not included. The sample shows under 200,000 clones, more than 85% of them seen only once. The sequenced material came from peripheral blood. The receptors come from a man aged 18 to 29 with acute or convalescent COVID-19. Each CDR3 is given with its conserved first and last residue. Size is stated for part of the rows, as once, few or many counts, or as a class when the clone is expanded.

clone size,V gene,J gene,CDR3 protein
NA,TRBV6-5,TRBJ1-1,CASSYSQGQGTEAFF
NA,TRBV5-1,TRBJ2-3,CASSLGDRHTDTQYF
NA,TRBV6-6,TRBJ1-6,CASSYRVLGGNSPLHF
NA,TRBV19,TRBJ2-3,CASRQGSSTDTQYF
NA,TRBV3-1/TRBV3-2,TRBJ1-1,CASSQSGTGDNTEAFF
NA,TRBV9,TRBJ2-1,CASSRTSGGAGYNEQFF
NA,TRBV3-1/TRBV3-2,TRBJ2-7,CASSPPSSYEQYF
NA,TRBV13,TRBJ2-3,CASSPPSSDTQYF
NA,TRBV5-6,TRBJ1-3,CASSLCRSGNTIYF
few,TRBV7-6,TRBJ2-2,CASSLAPSGGATGELFF
NA,TRBV10-3,TRBJ1-1,CAISEPLRGTEAFF
NA,TRBV7-2,TRBJ2-1,CASSLVSGDEQFF
NA,TRBV5-6,TRBJ1-2,CASSLVGQEYGYTF
NA,TRBV28,TRBJ1-4,CASSEQGAQINEKLFF